Listed below are T cell receptor beta chains from one sample, sequenced in a study of cytomegalovirus exposure and HLA in healthy donors. Produced via immunoSEQ multiplex PCR; TCRdb's table is partial and in-frame only. The table shows 150,000 to 200,000 clones, with about 85% occurring only once. Sequencing used PBMCs. The receptor source for this set is a man aged 18 to 30 in good health and CMV-seropositive. Both conserved end residues are part of each CDR3. Fields, in order: D gene, clone size, J gene, V gene, CDR3 protein, CDR3 DNA. A D gene is named only where the DNA matches it firmly. Rows give clone size only sometimes, using once, few, many, or a class for an expanded clone.

>.|.|TRBJ2-5|TRBV7-6
CASSSGIQETQYF
TGTGCCAGCAGCTCCGGGATCCAAGAGACCCAGTACTTC
>.|.|TRBJ1-2|TRBV27
CASSLSSDSAGYTF
TGTGCCAGCAGTTTATCTTCGGACAGTGCTGGCTACACCTTC
>.|.|TRBJ1-1|TRBV29-1
CSGKGDPLNTEAFF
TGCAGCGGGAAGGGGGACCCTCTGAACACTGAAGCTTTCTTT
>.|.|TRBJ2-3|TRBV6-5
CASSYSTNSDTQYF
TGTGCCAGCAGTTACTCGACAAATTCAGATACGCAGTATTTT
>TRBD1|.|TRBJ2-7|TRBV10-2
CASAGTGVSYEQYF
TGCGCCAGCGCCGGGACAGGGGTCTCCTACGAGCAGTACTTC
>.|.|TRBJ2-5|TRBV4-1
CASSQIVSFETQYF
TGCGCCAGCAGCCAAATCGTCTCGTTCGAGACCCAGTACTTC
>TRBD1|.|TRBJ1-2|TRBV28
CASSAGQGLYGYTF
TGTGCCAGCAGTGCGGGACAGGGACTCTATGGCTACACCTTC
>.|.|TRBJ2-1|TRBV6-5
CASSYVAGSPDEQFF
TGTGCCAGCAGTTACGTAGCCGGGAGCCCGGATGAGCAGTTCTTC
>TRBD1|.|TRBJ2-3|TRBV7-2
CASSLWGQGGDTQYF
TGTGCCAGCAGCTTATGGGGACAGGGCGGAGATACGCAGTATTTT
>TRBD1|.|TRBJ2-3|TRBV29-1
CSVEGQDQGDTQYF
TGCAGCGTTGAGGGACAGGACCAAGGAGATACGCAGTATTTT
>TRBD1|.|TRBJ1-1|TRBV25-1
CASSEGTDYTEAFF
TGTGCCAGCAGTGAAGGGACAGACTACACTGAAGCTTTCTTT
>.|.|TRBJ1-2|TRBV7-8
CASSLVGGTYGYTF
TGTGCCAGCAGCTTAGTTGGAGGGACCTATGGCTACACCTTC
>.|.|TRBJ2-2|TRBV5-1
CASSPQGSGLAEAPGGELFF
TGCGCCAGCAGCCCCCAGGGGTCGGGGCTAGCCGAAGCCCCGGGGGGGGAGCTGTTTTTT
>.|.|TRBJ2-5|TRBV30
CAWASGLPRETQYF
TGTGCCTGGGCCTCGGGACTCCCGCGGGAGACCCAGTACTTC
>.|.|TRBJ2-7|TRBV28
CASVGTGYYEQYF
TGTGCCAGCGTCGGAACAGGCTACTACGAGCAGTACTTC
>TRBD2|.|TRBJ2-7|TRBV28
CASRSASGDPTSQYF
TGTGCCAGCAGGTCAGCTAGCGGAGATCCTACGAGCCAGTACTTC
>.|.|TRBJ1-1|TRBV5-1
CASSLGGKDLTEAFF
TGCGCCAGCAGCTTGGGGGGCAAGGACCTCACTGAAGCTTTCTTT
>TRBD2|.|TRBJ2-7|TRBV6-5
CASKSGGAGIEQYF
TGTGCCAGCAAATCCGGGGGGGCCGGGATCGAGCAGTACTTC
>.|few|TRBJ1-4|TRBV15
CATSRKAGVTNEKLFF
TGTGCCACCAGCAGAAAGGCAGGGGTTACTAATGAAAAACTGTTTTTT
>TRBD1|.|TRBJ2-2|TRBV5-4
CASSLAWNRGRAGELFF
TGTGCCAGCAGCTTGGCGTGGAATAGGGGGCGGGCCGGGGAGCTGTTTTTT
>TRBD1|.|TRBJ2-2|TRBV28
CASRRQGDTGELFF
TGTGCCAGCAGGAGACAGGGGGACACCGGGGAGCTGTTTTTT
>TRBD2|.|TRBJ2-5|TRBV7-2
CASSLGLAGETQYF
TGTGCCAGCAGCTTAGGACTAGCGGGGGAGACCCAGTACTTC
>TRBD1|.|TRBJ1-2|TRBV5-5
CASSLAVTGGTGGYTF
TGTGCCAGCAGCCTGGCGGTGACAGGGGGGACAGGGGGCTACACCTTC
>TRBD2|.|TRBJ2-1|TRBV2
CASLPAGGDNEQFF
TGTGCCAGCCTTCCCGCGGGGGGGGACAATGAGCAGTTCTTC
>TRBD1|.|TRBJ1-5|TRBV4-2
CASSQEGGGGGIQPQHF
TGTGCCAGCAGCCAAGAAGGGGGCGGAGGGGGGATTCAGCCCCAGCATTTT
>.|.|TRBJ2-1|TRBV10-1
CASSESGDYNEQFF
TGCGCCAGCAGTGAGTCAGGGGATTACAATGAGCAGTTCTTC
>TRBD1|once|TRBJ1-3|TRBV9
CASSLTQGYSGNTIYF
TGTGCCAGCAGCCTCACACAGGGGTACTCTGGAAACACCATATATTTT
>.|few|TRBJ1-2|TRBV9
CASSALQDYTF
TGTGCCAGCAGCGCTTTACAGGACTACACCTTC
>.|once|TRBJ1-4|TRBV21-1
CASSKSAGLEKLFF
TGTGCCAGCAGCAAGAGTGCCGGACTGGAAAAACTGTTTTTT
>TRBD2|.|TRBJ2-3|TRBV5-6
CASSAVDPQAGGPYTQYF
TGTGCCAGCAGCGCCGTTGACCCCCAAGCGGGAGGGCCATATACGCAGTATTTT
>.|.|TRBJ2-7|TRBV7-9
CASSFSPEGGEQYF
TGTGCCAGCAGCTTTTCCCCCGAGGGCGGCGAGCAGTACTTC
>TRBD1|.|TRBJ2-7|TRBV28
CASSTRDRDGEQYF
TGTGCCAGCAGTACCCGGGACAGGGATGGCGAGCAGTACTTC
>.|.|TRBJ2-3|TRBV28
CASSRRDFTDTQYF
TGTGCCAGCAGCCGTAGAGATTTCACAGATACGCAGTATTTT
>TRBD1|.|TRBJ2-7|TRBV30
CAWSFTGGEQYF
TGTGCCTGGAGTTTCACAGGGGGGGAGCAGTACTTC
>TRBD2|.|TRBJ2-5|TRBV4-2
CASSRGTSGKETQYF
TGTGCCAGCAGCCGGGGGACTAGCGGAAAAGAGACCCAGTACTTC